These 29 T cell receptor beta chains were sequenced from one sample in a study of cytomegalovirus exposure and HLA in healthy donors. Both 60 Vbeta primers and 13 Jbeta primers went into the PCR. Data came from immunoSEQ multiplex PCR; TCRdb stores just in-frame clones and leaves some out. In the table there are around 180,000 clones, more than 75% of which are singletons. The sequencing sample was made of PBMCs. These receptors all stem from a girl under three years old in good health and CMV-seronegative.

The V call is TRBV29-1, the J call TRBJ1-1, with D maybe TRBD1 (6 bases). Germline assignment: CDR1 SQVTM and CDR2 ANQGSEA. The CDR3 sequence is 13 residues long. Trimming stripped 7 bases from V and 3 bases from J, with 15 bases between. CDR3 nucleotides: TGCAGCGCCCACGACAGGATTTACACTGAAGCTTTCTTT. Translation: CSAHDRIYTEAFF.

This sequence joins TRBV7-9 and TRBJ2-3; 7 bases fit TRBD2. Germline V CDR1 and CDR2: SEHNR, FQNEAQ (reference sequence). The CDR3 consists of 14 residues. V lost 5 bases, J lost 4 bases, and 6 bases stayed unmatched. The CDR3 region is CASSPGGDADTQYF. The CDR3 DNA reads TGTGCCAGCAGCCCTGGGGGGGATGCAGATACGCAGTATTTT.

V usage is TRBV5-4 and J usage is TRBJ2-1; TRBD2 agrees at 14 bases. The length of the CDR3 is 17 residues. Germline values: CDR1 SGHNT, CDR2 YYREEE (reference sequence). The ends lost 2 bases at V and 6 bases at J; junction bases unmatched: 7. In DNA, the CDR3 is TGTGCCAGCAGCTTTTCGCCAGGACTAGCGGGAGGCAATGAGCAGTTCTTC. Its protein product is CASSFSPGLAGGNEQFF.

This sequence joins TRBV19 and TRBJ2-7; 9 bases fit TRBD2. CDR1 and CDR2 from the germline V gene are LNHDA and SQIVND (reference sequence). V dropped 5 bases and J dropped 3; count of bases not matched to a gene: 5. This CDR3 comprises 14 residues. CDR3 in DNA: TGTGCCAGTAGTGGAGCGGGGGGATTCTACGAGCAGTACTTC. It is translated as CASSGAGGFYEQYF. The variable domain in full, with the rest retrieved from reference TRBV19 and TRBJ2-7, is DGGITQSPKYLFRKEGQNVTLSCEQNLNHDAMYWYRQDPGQGLRLIYYSQIVNDFQKGDIAEGYSVSREKKESFPLTVTSAQKNPTAFYLCASSGAGGFYEQYFGPGTRLTVT.

In DNA, the CDR3 is TGCGCCAGCAGCTTAGTCCCAACGGGATCTAAAAACATTCAGTACTTC. Amino acids: CASSLVPTGSKNIQYF. The J gene is TRBJ2-4, the V gene TRBV5-1; the D gene is possibly TRBD2 (5 bases). This CDR3 comprises 16 residues. With 2 bases removed from V and 4 bases from J, the gap between germline ends came to 16 bases. Germline assignment: CDR1 SGHRS and CDR2 YFSETQ.

The J gene is TRBJ2-2, the V gene TRBV28, with TRBD2 matching 9 bases. With 6 bases clipped from V and 2 bases from J, the junction kept 4 bases outside the gene matches. CDR1 and CDR2 (germline): MDHEN, SYDVKM. The CDR3 loop spans 15 amino acids. The CDR3 region has the DNA TGTGCCAGCAGCAAAGCGGGGGGAAACACCGGGGAGCTGTTTTTT. Its protein is CASSKAGGNTGELFF.

This clone was picked up a small number of times. This sequence joins TRBV2 and TRBJ1-3, with D perhaps matching TRBD1 (6 bases). Looked up from germline, CDR1 is SNHLY and CDR2 is FYNNEI. The CDR3 is made up of 15 amino acids. Trimming pared 5 bases from V and 1 base from J, leaving 12 bases between. The CDR3: CASSLGGGSGNTIYF. The CDR3 region has the DNA TGTGCCAGCAGTCTGGGAGGGGGTTCTGGAAACACCATATATTTT.

This rearrangement joins TRBV7-9 to TRBJ2-7; a possible D gene is TRBD1 (6 bases). Per germline, CDR1 SEHNR and CDR2 FQNEAQ (reference sequence). The CDR3 runs to 15 residues. V shed 5 bases and J shed 3 bases, with 17 bases lying between them. The DNA for the CDR3 is TGTGCCAGCAGCAAACGACAGGATGCCTTCTACGAGCAGTACTTC. It yields the protein CASSKRQDAFYEQYF.

The V call is TRBV7-3, the J call TRBJ2-3; D is uncertain. The germline CDR1 and CDR2 sequences are SGHTA and FQGTGA. V was clipped by 1 base and J by 0 bases, with 11 bases between them. This CDR3 is 16 amino acids long. CDR3 in amino acids: CASSLIIPESTDTQYF. The CDR3 coding sequence is TGTGCCAGCAGCTTAATCATCCCGGAGAGCACAGATACGCAGTATTTT.

This chain links TRBV9 with TRBJ1-1, with D perhaps matching TRBD1 (5 bases). The germline V gene has CDR1 SGDLS and CDR2 YYNGEE. This CDR3 comprises 14 residues. V lost 3 bases, J lost 3 bases, and 12 bases lay in between. CDR3 loop: CASSATTAHTEAFF. Here the CDR3 DNA reads TGTGCCAGCAGCGCCACGACAGCCCACACTGAAGCTTTCTTT.

This chain uses TRBV20-1 with TRBJ2-7; D uncertain. V lost 3 bases and J 5 bases, leaving 8 bases between the germline ends. Germline CDR1 and CDR2: DFQATT and SNEGSKA (reference sequence). The length of the CDR3 is 11 residues. The CDR3 here is CSASEVDEQYF. The CDR3 DNA is TGCAGTGCTAGCGAGGTGGACGAGCAGTACTTC.

The chain links TRBV7-8 to TRBJ1-2; D is ambiguous. The V and J ends lost 1 base and 4 bases respectively, with 7 bases between them. The CDR3 extends over 13 amino acids. Germline V gene data show CDR1 as SGHVS and CDR2 as FQNEAQ. Here the CDR3 DNA reads TGTGCCAGCAGCTTAGTCCCAGGCTATGGCTACACCTTC. Protein sequence: CASSLVPGYGYTF.

The CDR3 reads CASYGGAYNEQFF. The CDR3 DNA is TGTGCCAGCTACGGCGGGGCATACAATGAGCAGTTCTTC. The chain is built from TRBV13 and TRBJ2-1; possibly TRBD2 for D (6 bases). The CDR3 sequence is 13 residues long. Germline CDR1 PRHDT, CDR2 FYEKMQ (reference sequence). V shed 8 bases and J shed 4 bases, with 12 bases lying between them.

The rearrangement links TRBV27 to TRBJ2-7; 8 positions agree with TRBD2. Germline CDR1 and CDR2: MNHEY and SMNVEV (reference sequence). The CDR3 consists of 18 residues. V shed 6 bases and J 2 bases; nucleotides not matched to a gene: 18. The DNA of the CDR3 is TGTGCCAGCAGCTACCTAGGGACTAGTAAAGGTTTGGCCTACGAGCAGTACTTC. As protein: CASSYLGTSKGLAYEQYF.

The chain employs TRBV9 and TRBJ2-5; TRBD2 is a possible D gene (5 bases). Germline CDR1 reads SGDLS; CDR2 reads YYNGEE. The CDR3 contains 15 residues. Trimming removed 0 bases at V and 2 bases at J, with 11 bases between. Written as DNA, the CDR3 is TGTGCCAGCAGCGTAGTACCGGGGAGTCAAGAGACCCAGTACTTC. It codes for CASSVVPGSQETQYF.

The chain couples TRBV6-5 to TRBJ2-7, with 10 bases lining up with TRBD1. The CDR3 sequence is 14 residues long. V lost 6 bases, J lost 5 bases, and 7 bases stayed unmatched. Germline lookup yields CDR1 MNHEY and CDR2 SVGAGI. This CDR3 is CASSRDRGVHEQYF. The CDR3, as DNA: TGTGCCAGCAGCCGGGACAGGGGTGTCCACGAGCAGTACTTC.

V and J are TRBV7-6 and TRBJ2-1; D is unclear. Germline assignment: CDR1 SGHVS and CDR2 FNYEAQ. The V end was cut by 8 bases, the J end by 0 bases, with 8 bases between. The length of the CDR3 is 13 residues. For the CDR3, the DNA is TGTGCCAGCTCACGGAGCTCCTACAATGAGCAGTTCTTC. It translates to CASSRSSYNEQFF.

Notes on this clone: Compared with germline, one end of the junction differs, possibly owing to a read error. The chain uses TRBV5-8 and TRBJ2-7; 9 bases are shared with TRBD1. In germline, CDR1 is SGHTS, CDR2 YDEGEE. This CDR3 is built from 14 residues. The CDR3 spells CAGSLTGTGYEQYF. CDR3 coding DNA: TGTGCCGGCAGCTTGACCGGGACAGGGTACGAGCAGTACTTC.

The chain has TRBV30 and TRBJ2-7, with D possibly TRBD2 on 5 matching bases. Looked up from germline, CDR1 is GTSNPN and CDR2 is SVGIG (reference sequence). This CDR3 region has 13 residues. With 0 bases removed from V and 5 bases from J, the gap between germline ends came to 11 bases. CDR3 DNA: TGTGCCTGGAGTGTAACCGGGATCAACGAGCAGTACTTC. It encodes CAWSVTGINEQYF. Supplemented by reference TRBV30 and TRBJ2-7, the full variable domain reads SQTIHQWPATLVQPVGSPLSLECTVEGTSNPNLYWYRQAAGRGLQLLFYSVGIGQISSEVPQNLSASRPQDRQFILSSKKLLLSDSGFYLCAWSVTGINEQYFGPGTRLTVT.

The CDR3 protein is CATSRGMDLGKGTGELFF. CDR3 sequence (DNA): TGTGCCACCAGCAGGGGGATGGACTTGGGAAAGGGTACCGGGGAGCTGTTTTTT. The gene calls are TRBV15 and TRBJ2-2, with D possibly being TRBD2 (5 bases). Deletions cut 3 bases from V and 5 bases from J, with 22 bases between. Germline values: CDR1 LNHNV, CDR2 YYDKDF (reference sequence). This CDR3 contains 18 residues.

J is TRBJ2-2 and V is TRBV7-2; maybe TRBD1 (6 bases). This CDR3 spans 16 amino acids. Germline lookup yields CDR1 SGHTA and CDR2 FQGNSA. V lost 0 bases and J lost 4, with 12 bases in between. CDR3 DNA sequence: TGTGCCAGCAGCTTAGCGTGGGGGCCGGTCACCGGGGAGCTGTTTTTT. Residues: CASSLAWGPVTGELFF.

The gene calls are TRBV2 and TRBJ1-2; 8 bases fit TRBD1. The V gene end was trimmed by 8 bases and the J gene end by 0 bases; junction bases not matched to a gene: 11. CDR1 is SNHLY, CDR2 FYNNEI, per germline. The CDR3 totals 16 residues. CDR3 in DNA: TGTGCCAGCGGTCCGGGACAGGTTGAACCTAACTATGGCTACACCTTC. This gives the protein CASGPGQVEPNYGYTF.

The rearrangement uses TRBV9 and TRBJ1-5, with unresolved D. In germline, CDR1 is SGDLS, CDR2 YYNGEE. This CDR3 has 14 amino acids. Trimming shortened V by 0 bases and J by 4 bases, and 8 bases separated the two germline ends. In nucleotides, the CDR3 is TGTGCCAGCAGCGTAGGGGCGGGAAATCAGCCCCAGCATTTT. Translation gives CASSVGAGNQPQHF.

In DNA, the CDR3 is TGTGCCAGCAGTTACGGCGGGAGTCCCTCCTACGAGCAGTACTTC. Amino acid sequence: CASSYGGSPSYEQYF. J is TRBJ2-5 and V is TRBV6-5, with 7 nucleotides matching TRBD2. The DNA end favors TRBJ2-7, so the J call may be wrong. Per germline, CDR1 MNHEY and CDR2 SVGAGI. The CDR3 covers 15 residues.

The rearrangement joins TRBV2 to TRBJ1-6; TRBD1 agrees at 7 bases. The germline CDR1 and CDR2 sequences are SNHLY and FYNNEI. V lost 8 bases, J lost 5 bases, and 9 bases stayed unmatched. This CDR3 spans 15 amino acids. As DNA, the CDR3 is TGTGCCAGCCTAACAGGGGATCGAAATAATTCACCCCTCCACTTT. Translating it yields CASLTGDRNNSPLHF.

The V gene is TRBV6-5, the J gene TRBJ1-5; TRBD1 might be the D (5 bases). The germline gives CDR1 MNHEY, CDR2 SVGAGI. This CDR3 comprises 13 residues. V lost 6 bases, J lost 5 bases, and 11 bases lay in between. The CDR3 region has the DNA TGTGCCAGCAGGCAGGGTTCCGATCAGCCCCAGCATTTT. This encodes CASRQGSDQPQHF.

The gene calls are TRBV5-6 and TRBJ2-5; D may be TRBD1 (5 bases). The CDR3 sequence is 15 residues long. Germline values: CDR1 SGHDT, CDR2 YYEEEE. V was clipped by 0 bases and J by 0 bases, with 9 bases between them. CDR3 region: CASSLGQGYQETQYF. As DNA, the CDR3 is TGTGCCAGCAGCTTGGGGCAGGGCTACCAAGAGACCCAGTACTTC.

This chain links TRBV5-6 with TRBJ2-7; TRBD1 aligns across 9 bases. The CDR3 has 14 amino acids. Germline V gene sequence: CDR1 SGHDT, CDR2 YYEEEE. V was pared by 4 bases and J by 3 bases, with 5 bases of the junction left unmatched. The CDR3 loop is CASSHGTGFYEQYF. In DNA, the CDR3 is TGTGCCAGCAGCCACGGGACAGGGTTCTACGAGCAGTACTTC.

The gene calls are TRBV4-2 and TRBJ2-5, with D tentatively TRBD1 (6 bases). This CDR3 comprises 16 residues. Trimming removed 5 bases at V and 4 bases at J, with 20 bases between. Germline V lookup: CDR1 LGHNA, CDR2 YNFKEQ. The CDR3 coding sequence is TGTGCCAGCAGCGGGAAATTCGACCAGGGGCCAGAGACCCAGTACTTC. It encodes CASSGKFDQGPETQYF.